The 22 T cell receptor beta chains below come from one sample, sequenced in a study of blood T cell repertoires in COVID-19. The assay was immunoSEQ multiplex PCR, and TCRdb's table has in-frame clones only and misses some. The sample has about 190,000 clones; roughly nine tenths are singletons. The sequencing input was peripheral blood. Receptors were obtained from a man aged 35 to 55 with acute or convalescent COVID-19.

The CDR3 DNA reads TGTGCCAGCAGTTACTCTGGCTCAGGGGTCGGCAATCAGCCCCAGCATTTT. It specifies CASSYSGSGVGNQPQHF. The chain has TRBV6-2 or TRBV6-3 and TRBJ1-5; D is perhaps TRBD1 (6 bases). The CDR3 runs to 17 residues. V lost 0 bases, J lost 2 bases, and 14 bases lay in between. CDR1 is MNHEY, CDR2 SVGEGT, per germline.

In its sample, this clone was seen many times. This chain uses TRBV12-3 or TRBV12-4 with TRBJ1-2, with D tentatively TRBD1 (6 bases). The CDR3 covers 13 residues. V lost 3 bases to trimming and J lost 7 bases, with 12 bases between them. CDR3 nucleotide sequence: TGTGCCAGCAGTTTGGGGGCAGGGGCTGGCTACACCTTC. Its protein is CASSLGAGAGYTF.

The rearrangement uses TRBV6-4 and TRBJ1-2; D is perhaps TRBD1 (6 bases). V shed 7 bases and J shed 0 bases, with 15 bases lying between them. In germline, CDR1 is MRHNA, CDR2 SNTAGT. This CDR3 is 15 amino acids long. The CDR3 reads CASKAGHSSNYGYTF. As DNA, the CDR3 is TGTGCCAGCAAAGCGGGACATTCTTCTAACTATGGCTACACCTTC.

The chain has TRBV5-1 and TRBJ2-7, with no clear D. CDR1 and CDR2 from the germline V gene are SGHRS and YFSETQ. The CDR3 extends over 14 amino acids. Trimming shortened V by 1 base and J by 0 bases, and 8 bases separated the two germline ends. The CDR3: CASSLFPSSYEQYF. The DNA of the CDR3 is TGCGCCAGCAGCTTGTTCCCGAGCTCCTACGAGCAGTACTTC.

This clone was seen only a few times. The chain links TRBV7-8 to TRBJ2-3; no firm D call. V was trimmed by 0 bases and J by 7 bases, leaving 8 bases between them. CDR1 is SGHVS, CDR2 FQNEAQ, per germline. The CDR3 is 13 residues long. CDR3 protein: CASSLAYLNTQYF. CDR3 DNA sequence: TGTGCCAGCAGCTTAGCGTACCTAAATACGCAGTATTTT.

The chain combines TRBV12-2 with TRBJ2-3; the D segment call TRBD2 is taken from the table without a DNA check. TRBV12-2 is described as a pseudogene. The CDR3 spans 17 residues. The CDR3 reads CASRYLLERGGSDTQYF. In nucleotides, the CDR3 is TGTGCAAGTCGCTACCTCCTAGAGCGGGGGGGGTCAGATACGCAGTATTTT.

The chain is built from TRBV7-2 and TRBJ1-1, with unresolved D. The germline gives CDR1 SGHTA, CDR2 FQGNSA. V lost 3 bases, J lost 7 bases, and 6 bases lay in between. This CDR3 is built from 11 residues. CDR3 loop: CASSFSREAFF. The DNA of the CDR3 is TGTGCCAGCAGCTTCTCCCGTGAAGCTTTCTTT.

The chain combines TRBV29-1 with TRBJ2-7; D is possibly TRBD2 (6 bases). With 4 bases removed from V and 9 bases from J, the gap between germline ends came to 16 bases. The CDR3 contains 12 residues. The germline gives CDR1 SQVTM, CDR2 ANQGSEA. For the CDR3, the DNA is TGCAGCGTTGCTGGGGGAGGTGGTTGGCAGTACTTC. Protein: CSVAGGGGWQYF.

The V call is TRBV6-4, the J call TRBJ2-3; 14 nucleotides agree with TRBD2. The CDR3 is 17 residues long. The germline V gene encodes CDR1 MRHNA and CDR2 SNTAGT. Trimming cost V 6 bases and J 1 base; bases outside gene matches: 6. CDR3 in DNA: TGTGCCAGCAGCTCTGGGACTAGCGGGGGAGGCACAGATACGCAGTATTTT. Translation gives CASSSGTSGGGTDTQYF.

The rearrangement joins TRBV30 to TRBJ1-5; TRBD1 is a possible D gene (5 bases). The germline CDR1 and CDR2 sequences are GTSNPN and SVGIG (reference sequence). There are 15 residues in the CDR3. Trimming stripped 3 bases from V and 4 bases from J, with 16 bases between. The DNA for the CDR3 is TGTGCCTGGAGCGGACAATCGTCTCCGAATCAGCCCCAGCATTTT. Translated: CAWSGQSSPNQPQHF.

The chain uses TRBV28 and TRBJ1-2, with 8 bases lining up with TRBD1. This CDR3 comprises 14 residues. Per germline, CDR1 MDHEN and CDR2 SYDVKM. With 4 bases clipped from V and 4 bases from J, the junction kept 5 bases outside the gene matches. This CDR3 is CASSSPGTGYGYTF. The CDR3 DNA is TGTGCCAGCAGTTCACCCGGGACAGGCTATGGCTACACCTTC.

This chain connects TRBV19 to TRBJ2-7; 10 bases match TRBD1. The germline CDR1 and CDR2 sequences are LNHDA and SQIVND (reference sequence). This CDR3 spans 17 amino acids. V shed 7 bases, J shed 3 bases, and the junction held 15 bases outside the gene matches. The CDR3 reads CASNPSPPGQGNYEQYF. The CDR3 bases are TGTGCCAGTAACCCTTCCCCCCCGGGACAGGGGAACTACGAGCAGTACTTC. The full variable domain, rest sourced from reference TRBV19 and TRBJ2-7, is DGGITQSPKYLFRKEGQNVTLSCEQNLNHDAMYWYRQDPGQGLRLIYYSQIVNDFQKGDIAEGYSVSREKKESFPLTVTSAQKNPTAFYLCASNPSPPGQGNYEQYFGPGTRLTVT.

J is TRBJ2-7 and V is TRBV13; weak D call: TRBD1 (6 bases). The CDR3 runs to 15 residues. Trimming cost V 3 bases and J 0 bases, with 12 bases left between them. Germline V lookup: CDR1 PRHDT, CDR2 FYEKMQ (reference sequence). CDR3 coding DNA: TGTGCCAGCAGCTTTTTAGGACAGAGCTCCTACGAGCAGTACTTC. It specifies CASSFLGQSSYEQYF.

Here the CDR3 DNA reads TGTGCCAGCAGCTTGGGGGGCAGCGGGGGGCCCTCCGAGCAGTACTTC. Its translation: CASSLGGSGGPSEQYF. The genes are TRBV5-5 and TRBJ2-7; 9 nucleotides line up with TRBD2. The CDR3 extends over 16 amino acids. V shed 0 bases and J 6 bases; nucleotides not matched to a gene: 10. Germline-derived CDR1 and CDR2 are SGHKS and YYEKEE (reference sequence).

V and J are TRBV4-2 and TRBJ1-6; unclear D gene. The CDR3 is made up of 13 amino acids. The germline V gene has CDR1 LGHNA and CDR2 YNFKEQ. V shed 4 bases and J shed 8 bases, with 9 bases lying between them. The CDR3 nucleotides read TGTGCCAGCAGCCCTGAGGGTGATTCACCCCTCCACTTT. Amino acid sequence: CASSPEGDSPLHF.

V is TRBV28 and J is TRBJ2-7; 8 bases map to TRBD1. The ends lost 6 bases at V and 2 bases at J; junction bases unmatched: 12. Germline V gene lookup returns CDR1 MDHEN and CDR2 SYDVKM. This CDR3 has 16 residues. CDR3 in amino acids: CASSPHSGTGAYEQYF. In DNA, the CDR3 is TGTGCCAGCAGCCCTCATTCCGGGACAGGTGCCTACGAGCAGTACTTC.

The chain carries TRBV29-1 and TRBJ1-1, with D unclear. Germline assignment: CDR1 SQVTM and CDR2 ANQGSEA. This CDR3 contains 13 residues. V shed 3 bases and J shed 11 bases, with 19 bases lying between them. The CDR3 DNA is TGCAGCGTTGATAAGGTCGGGTCCTTTGGGGCTTTCTTT. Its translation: CSVDKVGSFGAFF.

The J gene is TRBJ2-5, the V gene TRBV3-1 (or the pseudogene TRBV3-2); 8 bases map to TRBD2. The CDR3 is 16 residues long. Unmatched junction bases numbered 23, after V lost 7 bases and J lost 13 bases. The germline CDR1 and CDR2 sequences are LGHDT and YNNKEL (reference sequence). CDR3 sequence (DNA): TGTGCCAGCACCGAGGGGGGCGCGGGGGGCCGTGTCTGGCTGTACTTC. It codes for CASTEGGAGGRVWLYF.

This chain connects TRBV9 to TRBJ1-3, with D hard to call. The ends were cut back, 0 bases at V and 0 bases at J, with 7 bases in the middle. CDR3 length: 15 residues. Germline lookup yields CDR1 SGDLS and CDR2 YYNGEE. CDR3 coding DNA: TGTGCCAGCAGCGTAGGCGTTTCCTCTGGAAACACCATATATTTT. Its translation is CASSVGVSSGNTIYF.

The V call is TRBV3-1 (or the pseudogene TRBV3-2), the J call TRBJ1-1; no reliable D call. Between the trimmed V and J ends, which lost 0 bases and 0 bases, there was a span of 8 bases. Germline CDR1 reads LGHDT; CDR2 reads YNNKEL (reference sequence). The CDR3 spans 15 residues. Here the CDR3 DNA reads TGTGCCAGCAGCCAAGATAACTCCGTGAACACTGAAGCTTTCTTT. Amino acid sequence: CASSQDNSVNTEAFF.

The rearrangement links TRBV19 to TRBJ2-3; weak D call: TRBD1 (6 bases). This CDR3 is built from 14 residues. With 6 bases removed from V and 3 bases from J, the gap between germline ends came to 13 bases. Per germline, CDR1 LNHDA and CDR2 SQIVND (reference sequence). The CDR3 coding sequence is TGTGCCAGTAGCCAACAGGGAGAAACAGATACGCAGTATTTT. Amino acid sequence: CASSQQGETDTQYF.

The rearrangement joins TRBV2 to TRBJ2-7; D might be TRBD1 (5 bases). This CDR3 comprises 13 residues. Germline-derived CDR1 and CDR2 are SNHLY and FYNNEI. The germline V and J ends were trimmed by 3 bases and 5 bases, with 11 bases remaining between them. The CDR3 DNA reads TGTGCCAGCAGTGAGCAGGGTTTCAACGAGCAGTACTTC. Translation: CASSEQGFNEQYF.